This TCR beta chain is drawn from a study of post-analysis software for immune sequencing data. Study summary: As for disease course, relapsing-remitting, secondary progressive and progressive-relapsing multiple sclerosis were all included.

Germline CDR1 is SGHTA and CDR2 is FQGNSA. V lost 2 bases to trimming and J lost 1 base, with 6 bases between them. The CDR3 extends over 15 amino acids. Every TCR beta cDNA library bore unique molecular identifiers. TCRdb called the PCR reads again in MiXCR, with one record for every CDR3 protein. This repertoire shows hundreds of thousands of distinct CDR3 sequences, around 64% found once; its top ten account for approximately 10%. In this sample, this clonotype turned up once. What it recognizes is unknown. Points from the study as a whole: Those samples that were prepared in the same batch co-clustered strongly by F measure. The study found TRBV5-6, TRBV5-1 and TRBV20-1 among five or six TRBV segments more frequent in patients than controls. Those with multiple sclerosis, the patient group, showed significantly lower normalized Chao1 diversity than controls.

The TCR was taken from a girl aged 2 to 9 with multiple sclerosis. Sequenced sample: blood. The chain recombines TRBV7-2 with TRBJ2-6; no clear D gene. CDR3 sequence: CASSLMVSGANVLTF. For the CDR3, the DNA is TGTGCCAGCAGCTTAATGGTATCTGGGGCCAACGTCCTGACTTTC.